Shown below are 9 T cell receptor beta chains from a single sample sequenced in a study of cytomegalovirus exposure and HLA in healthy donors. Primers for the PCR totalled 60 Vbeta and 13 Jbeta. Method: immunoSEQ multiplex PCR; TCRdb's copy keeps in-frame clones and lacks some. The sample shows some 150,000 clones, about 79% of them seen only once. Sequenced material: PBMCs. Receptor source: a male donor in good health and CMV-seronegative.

The CDR3 region is CAWSGLTGGVQETQYF. The CDR3 coding sequence is TGTGCCTGGAGTGGGCTGACAGGGGGGGTCCAAGAGACCCAGTACTTC. The chain joins TRBV30 to TRBJ2-5; TRBD1 agrees at 9 bases. V lost 1 base and J lost 1; bases outside the gene matches: 7. CDR3 length: 16 residues. The germline V gene has CDR1 GTSNPN and CDR2 SVGIG (reference sequence).

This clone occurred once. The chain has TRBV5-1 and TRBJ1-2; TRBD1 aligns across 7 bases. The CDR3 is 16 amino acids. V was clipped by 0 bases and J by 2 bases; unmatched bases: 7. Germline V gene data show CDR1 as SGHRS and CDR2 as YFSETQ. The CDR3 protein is CASSLAGGGANYGYTF. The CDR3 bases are TGCGCCAGCAGCTTGGCAGGAGGGGGCGCGAACTATGGCTACACCTTC. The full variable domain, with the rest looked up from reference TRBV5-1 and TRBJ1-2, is KAGVTQTPRYLIKTRGQQVTLSCSPISGHRSVSWYQQTPGQGLQFLFEYFSETQRNKGNFPGRFSGRQFSNSRSEMNVSTLELGDSALYLCASSLAGGGANYGYTFGSGTRLTVV.

The CDR3 spells CSAGSSGNYEQYF. DNA of the CDR3: TGCAGCGCTGGGTCTAGCGGAAACTACGAGCAGTACTTC. This sequence joins TRBV29-1 and TRBJ2-7; TRBD2 aligns across 7 bases. V shed 7 bases and J 3 bases; nucleotides not matched to a gene: 9. The V gene's germline CDR1 is SQVTM and CDR2 ANQGSEA. This CDR3 region has 13 residues.

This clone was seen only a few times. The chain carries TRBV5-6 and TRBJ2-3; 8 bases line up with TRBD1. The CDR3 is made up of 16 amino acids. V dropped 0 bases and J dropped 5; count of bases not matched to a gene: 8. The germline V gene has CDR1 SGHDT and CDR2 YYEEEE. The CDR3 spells CASSLGTGILEDTQYF. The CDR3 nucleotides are TGTGCCAGCAGCTTGGGGACAGGGATTCTCGAAGATACGCAGTATTTT.

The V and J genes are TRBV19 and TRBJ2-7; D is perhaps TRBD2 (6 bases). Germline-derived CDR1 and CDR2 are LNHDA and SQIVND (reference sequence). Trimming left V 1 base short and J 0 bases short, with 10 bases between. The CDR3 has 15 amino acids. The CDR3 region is CASSIGGGFSYEQYF. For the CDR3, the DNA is TGTGCCAGTAGTATAGGAGGAGGGTTCTCCTACGAGCAGTACTTC.

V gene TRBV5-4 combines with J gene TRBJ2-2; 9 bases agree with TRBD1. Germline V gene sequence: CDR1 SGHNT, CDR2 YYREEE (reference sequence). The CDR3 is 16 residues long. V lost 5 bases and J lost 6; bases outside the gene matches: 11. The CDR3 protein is CASSPSGTGRPGELFF. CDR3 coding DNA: TGTGCCAGCAGTCCTTCCGGGACAGGGCGTCCCGGGGAGCTGTTTTTT.

Written as DNA, the CDR3 is TGTGCCAGCAGTTTAGAGGGGGCATCGGTAACTGAAGCTTTCTTT. Translated, it gives CASSLEGASVTEAFF. V and J are TRBV6-6 and TRBJ1-1; 7 bases agree with TRBD1. J gave up 5 bases and V 4 bases, and 10 bases lay outside the gene matches. This CDR3 is 15 amino acids long. CDR1 MNHNY and CDR2 SVGAGI come from the germline V gene (reference sequence).

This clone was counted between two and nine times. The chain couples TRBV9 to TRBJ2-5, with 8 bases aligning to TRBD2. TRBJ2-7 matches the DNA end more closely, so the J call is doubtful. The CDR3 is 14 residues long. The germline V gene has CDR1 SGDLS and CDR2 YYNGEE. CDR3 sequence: CASSPHQGLGEQYF. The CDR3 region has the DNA TGTGCCAGCAGCCCCCACCAGGGACTAGGCGAGCAGTACTTC.

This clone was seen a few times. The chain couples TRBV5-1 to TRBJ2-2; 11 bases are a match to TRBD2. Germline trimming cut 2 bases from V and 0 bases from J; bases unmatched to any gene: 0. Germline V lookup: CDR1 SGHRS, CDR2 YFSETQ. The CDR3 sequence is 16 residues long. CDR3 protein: CASSLLAGANTGELFF. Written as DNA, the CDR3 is TGCGCCAGCAGCTTACTAGCGGGGGCGAACACCGGGGAGCTGTTTTTT.